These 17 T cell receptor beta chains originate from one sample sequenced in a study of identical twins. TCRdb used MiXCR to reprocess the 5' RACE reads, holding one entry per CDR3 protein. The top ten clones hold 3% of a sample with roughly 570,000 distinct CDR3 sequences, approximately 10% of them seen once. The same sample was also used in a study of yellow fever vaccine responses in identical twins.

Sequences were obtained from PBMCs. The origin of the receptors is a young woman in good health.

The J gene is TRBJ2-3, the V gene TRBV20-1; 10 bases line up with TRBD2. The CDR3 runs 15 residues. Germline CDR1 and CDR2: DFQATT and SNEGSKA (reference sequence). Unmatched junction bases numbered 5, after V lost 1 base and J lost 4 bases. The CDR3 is CSARVPAGGSDTQYF. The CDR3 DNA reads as TGCAGTGCTAGAGTACCAGCGGGGGGGTCAGATACGCAGTATTTT.

The DNA for the CDR3 is TGTGCCAGCAGCTTGGGTGGGACCCCTTACAATACGCAGTATTTT. Protein sequence: CASSLGGTPYNTQYF. V is TRBV7-9 and J is TRBJ2-3; D is tentatively TRBD1 or TRBD2 (5 bases each). The CDR3 consists of 15 residues. Trimming took off 3 bases at V and 7 bases at J, with 17 bases between the two ends. Germline-derived CDR1 and CDR2 are SEHNR and FQNEAQ (reference sequence).

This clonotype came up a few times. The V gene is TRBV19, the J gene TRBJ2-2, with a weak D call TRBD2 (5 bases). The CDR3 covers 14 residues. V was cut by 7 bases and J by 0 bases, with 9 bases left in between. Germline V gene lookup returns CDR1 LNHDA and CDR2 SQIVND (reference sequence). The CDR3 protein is CASNDGANTGELFF. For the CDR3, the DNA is TGTGCCAGTAACGACGGGGCGAACACCGGGGAGCTGTTTTTT.

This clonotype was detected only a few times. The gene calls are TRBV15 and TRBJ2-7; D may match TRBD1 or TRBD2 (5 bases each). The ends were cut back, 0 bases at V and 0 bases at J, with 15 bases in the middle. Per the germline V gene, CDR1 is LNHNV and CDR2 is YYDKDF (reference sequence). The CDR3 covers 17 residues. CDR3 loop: CATSRDQRGLSSYEQYF. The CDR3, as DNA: TGTGCCACCAGCAGAGATCAACGGGGCCTAAGCTCCTACGAGCAGTACTTC.

The CDR3 sequence: CSASRTSGRAQETQYF. The CDR3 DNA reads TGCAGTGCTAGCCGTACTAGCGGGAGGGCCCAAGAGACCCAGTACTTC. This chain links TRBV20-1 with TRBJ2-5; 13 bases fit TRBD2. J lost 1 base, V lost 3 bases, and 5 bases had no gene match. Germline CDR1 and CDR2: DFQATT and SNEGSKA (reference sequence). This CDR3 is 16 amino acids long.

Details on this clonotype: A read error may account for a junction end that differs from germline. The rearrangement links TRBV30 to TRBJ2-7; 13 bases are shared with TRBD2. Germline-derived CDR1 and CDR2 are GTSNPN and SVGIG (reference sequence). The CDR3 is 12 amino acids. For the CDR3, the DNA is TGTGCGTGGACTAGCGGGAGCTACGAGCAGTACTTC. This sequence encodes CAWTSGSYEQYF.

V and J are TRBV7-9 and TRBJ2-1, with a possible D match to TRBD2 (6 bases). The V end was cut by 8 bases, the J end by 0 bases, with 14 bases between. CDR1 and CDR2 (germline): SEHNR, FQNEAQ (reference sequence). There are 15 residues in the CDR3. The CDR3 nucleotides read TGTGCCAGCCTAGCGAGGGGAAGCTCCTACAATGAGCAGTTCTTC. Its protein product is CASLARGSSYNEQFF.

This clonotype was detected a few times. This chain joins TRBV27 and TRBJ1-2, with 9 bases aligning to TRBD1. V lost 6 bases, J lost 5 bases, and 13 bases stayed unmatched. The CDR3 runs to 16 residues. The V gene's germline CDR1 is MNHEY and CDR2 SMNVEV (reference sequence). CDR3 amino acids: CASSLTQGQGPYGYTF. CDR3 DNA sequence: TGTGCCAGCAGCCTAACACAGGGACAGGGACCGTATGGCTACACCTTC.

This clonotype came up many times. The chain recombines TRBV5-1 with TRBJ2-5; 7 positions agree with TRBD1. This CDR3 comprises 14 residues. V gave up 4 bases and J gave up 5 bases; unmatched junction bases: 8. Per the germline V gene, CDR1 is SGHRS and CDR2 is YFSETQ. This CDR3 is CASSQNSRGETQYF. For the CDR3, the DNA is TGCGCCAGCAGCCAAAATTCCAGGGGGGAGACCCAGTACTTC.

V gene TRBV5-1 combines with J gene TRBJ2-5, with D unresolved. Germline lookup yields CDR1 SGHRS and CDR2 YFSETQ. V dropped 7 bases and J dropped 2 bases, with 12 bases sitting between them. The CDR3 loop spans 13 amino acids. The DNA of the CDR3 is TGCGCCAGCGCGCCAGGACCTCAAGAGACCCAGTACTTC. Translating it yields CASAPGPQETQYF. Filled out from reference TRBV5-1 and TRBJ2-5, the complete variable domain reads KAGVTQTPRYLIKTRGQQVTLSCSPISGHRSVSWYQQTPGQGLQFLFEYFSETQRNKGNFPGRFSGRQFSNSRSEMNVSTLELGDSALYLCASAPGPQETQYFGPGTRLLVL.

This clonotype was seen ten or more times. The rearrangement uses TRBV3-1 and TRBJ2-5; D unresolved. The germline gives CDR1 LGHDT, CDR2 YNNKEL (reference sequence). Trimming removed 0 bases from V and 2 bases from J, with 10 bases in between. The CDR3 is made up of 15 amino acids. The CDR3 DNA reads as TGTGCCAGCAGCCAAGATCTAACAGCACAAGAGACCCAGTACTTC. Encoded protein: CASSQDLTAQETQYF.

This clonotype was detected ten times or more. The CDR3 DNA follows: TGTGCCAGCAGCCCCTTTGGTGGGGACTCAGATACGCAGTATTTT. This gives the protein CASSPFGGDSDTQYF. The genes are TRBV7-3 and TRBJ2-3; D may be TRBD2 (6 bases). The CDR3 sequence is 15 residues long. CDR1 and CDR2 (germline): SGHTA, FQGTGA. V was shortened by 5 bases and J by 4 bases, with 16 bases between the two germline ends.

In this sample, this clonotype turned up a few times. The CDR3 sequence: CASSSPGTVYEQYF. In DNA form, the CDR3 reads TGTGCCAGCAGTTCTCCCGGGACAGTTTACGAGCAGTACTTC. The V call is TRBV28, the J call TRBJ2-7, with 7 bases fitting TRBD1. Germline-derived CDR1 and CDR2 are MDHEN and SYDVKM. The CDR3 runs 14 residues. The trim removed 4 bases at V and 4 bases at J, leaving 7 bases unmatched.

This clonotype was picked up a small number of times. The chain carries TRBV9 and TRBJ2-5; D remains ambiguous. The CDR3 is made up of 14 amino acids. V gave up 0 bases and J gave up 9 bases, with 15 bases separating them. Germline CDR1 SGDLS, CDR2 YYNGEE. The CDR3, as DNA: TGTGCCAGCAGCGTAGCGGATAGGATGGTGGCCCAGTACTTC. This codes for CASSVADRMVAQYF.

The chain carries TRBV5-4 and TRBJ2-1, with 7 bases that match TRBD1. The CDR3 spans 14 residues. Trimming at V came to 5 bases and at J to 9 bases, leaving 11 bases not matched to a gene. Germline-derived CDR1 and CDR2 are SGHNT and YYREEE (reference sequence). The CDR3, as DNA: TGTGCCAGCAGGATGGACAGGCCGTTGGGTGAGCAGTTCTTC. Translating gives CASRMDRPLGEQFF.

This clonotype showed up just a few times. This CDR3 reads CSVGDRVTGELFF. The CDR3 DNA is TGCAGCGTTGGTGACAGGGTCACCGGGGAGCTGTTTTTT. The genes are TRBV29-1 and TRBJ2-2; TRBD1 agrees at 7 bases. Germline CDR1 reads SQVTM; CDR2 reads ANQGSEA. The J segment lost 4 bases and the V segment lost 4 bases, leaving 3 bases of the junction unmatched. This CDR3 region has 13 residues.

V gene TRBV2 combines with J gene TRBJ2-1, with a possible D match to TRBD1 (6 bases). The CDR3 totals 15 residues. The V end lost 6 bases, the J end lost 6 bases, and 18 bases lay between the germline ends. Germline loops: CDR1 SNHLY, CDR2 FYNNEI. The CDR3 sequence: CASRGDIGLVNEQFF. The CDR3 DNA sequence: TGTGCCAGCAGGGGGGACATCGGGCTTGTCAATGAGCAGTTCTTC.